This T cell receptor (beta chain) was recorded in a study of PD-1 blockade in classical Hodgkin lymphoma. All trial patients relapsed after autologous stem cell transplantation. Study observations and caveats: Complete responders matched newly diagnosed patients in baseline diversity.

Clones were sequenced by immunoSEQ multiplex PCR, and TCRdb holds only the in-frame ones, with some missing. The data contain nearly 60,000 clones, roughly 90% of them singletons. CDR3 length: 13 amino acids. V was pared by 4 bases and J by 8 bases, with 4 bases of the junction left unmatched. CDR1 is SGHNT and CDR2 is YYREEE in the germline V gene (reference sequence). Comments on this clone: Its antigen remains unidentified.

This TCR came from a human donor with classical Hodgkin lymphoma. The chain links TRBV5-4 to TRBJ1-3; 9 bases are shared with TRBD1. Sequenced here: peripheral blood mononuclear cells (PBMCs), sampled before the second cycle of nivolumab. In nucleotides, the CDR3 is TGTGCCAGCAGCCCGGACAGGGGTCACACCATATATTTT. This gives the protein CASSPDRGHTIYF.